A single T cell receptor beta chain is shown here with its context. Generated by immunoSEQ multiplex PCR, the TCRdb table keeps only in-frame clones and is missing some. The sample gives more than 300,000 clones, around four fifths of which show up once; about 2.1% is in the top ten. The source of the sample is a study of Ad26.COV2.S vaccination and SARS-CoV-2 variants. The CDR3 consists of 13 residues. V gave up 4 bases and J gave up 4 bases; unmatched junction bases: 2. The germline V gene has CDR1 LNHDA and CDR2 SQIVND (reference sequence). Sample treatment: approximately 18 received Ad26.COV2.S at low or high dose, single or two shots; 5 received placebo; per-sample allocation not given. The samples date from day 63 after the first vaccine or placebo injection. An Ad26 vector expressing Wuhan-strain SARS-CoV-2 spike served as the vaccine.

The material was peripheral blood, obtained in a trial of Ad26.COV2.S vaccine versus placebo. The receptor comes from a person aged 18 to 65 who received the Ad26.COV2.S COVID-19 vaccine or a placebo. The chain couples TRBV19 to TRBJ2-3, with 7 bases lining up with TRBD2. The CDR3 is CASSTLAADTQYF. The CDR3 nucleotides read TGTGCCAGTAGTACTCTAGCGGCAGATACGCAGTATTTT.